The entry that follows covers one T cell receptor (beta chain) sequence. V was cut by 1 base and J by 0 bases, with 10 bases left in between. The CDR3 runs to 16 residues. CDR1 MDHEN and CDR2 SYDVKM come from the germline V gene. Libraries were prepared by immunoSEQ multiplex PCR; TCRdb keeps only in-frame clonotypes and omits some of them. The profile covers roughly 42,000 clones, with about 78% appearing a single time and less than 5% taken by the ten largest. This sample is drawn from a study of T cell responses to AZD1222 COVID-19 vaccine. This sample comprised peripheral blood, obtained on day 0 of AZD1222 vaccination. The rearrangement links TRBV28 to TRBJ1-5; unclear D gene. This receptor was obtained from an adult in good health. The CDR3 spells CASSLLPGNSNQPQHF. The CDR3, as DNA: TGTGCCAGCAGTTTATTACCGGGAAATAGCAATCAGCCCCAGCATTTT.